Below, 16 T cell receptor beta chains from the same sample are listed, as sequenced in a study of blood T cells in healthy people across ages. For the second PCR, which ran for about 7 to 11 cycles, a sample-barcoded 5' primer and a J-beta primer mix were used. TCRdb reprocessed the 5' RACE reads via MiXCR and lists one record per CDR3 protein. The table includes some 1,500,000 distinct CDR3 sequences, about 42% detected once. The source material was blood. All receptors derive from a young woman in good health.

V is TRBV7-2 and J is TRBJ2-3, with D perhaps TRBD2 (5 bases). Germline lookup yields CDR1 SGHTA and CDR2 FQGNSA. The CDR3 is made up of 17 amino acids. Trimming took off 4 bases at V and 1 base at J, with 18 bases between the two ends. The CDR3 sequence: CASSSPDQSGRTDTQYF. The CDR3 region has the DNA TGTGCCAGCAGCTCGCCTGATCAAAGCGGCCGCACAGATACGCAGTATTTT.

This clonotype turned up a few times. CDR3 bases: TGCAGCGACCAACAGGGGCTCGCAAACTATGGCTACACCTTC. Protein sequence: CSDQQGLANYGYTF. The V call is TRBV29-1, the J call TRBJ1-2; 7 nucleotides agree with TRBD1. V lost 7 bases, J lost 2 bases, and 10 bases stayed unmatched. CDR3 length equals 14 residues. Germline V gene data show CDR1 as SQVTM and CDR2 as ANQGSEA.

The chain has TRBV7-9 and TRBJ2-5, with a possible D match to TRBD2 (5 bases). This CDR3 is 14 amino acids long. Germline V CDR1 and CDR2: SEHNR, FQNEAQ (reference sequence). Trimming left V 2 bases short and J 0 bases short, with 7 bases between. CDR3 in DNA: TGTGCCAGCAGCTTACAGGACTACCAAGAGACCCAGTACTTC. Encoded protein: CASSLQDYQETQYF.

This clonotype was counted only a few times. This CDR3 is CASSRPTGKEIYGYTF. Here the CDR3 DNA reads TGCGCCAGCAGCCGACCGACAGGGAAGGAGATCTATGGCTACACCTTC. The rearrangement links TRBV4-1 to TRBJ1-2; 7 nucleotides match TRBD1. CDR1 and CDR2 from the germline V gene are MGHRA and YSYEKL. V lost 4 bases and J lost 4; bases outside the gene matches: 12. The CDR3 covers 16 residues.

This rearrangement joins TRBV5-1 to TRBJ2-3, with unresolved D. V dropped 3 bases and J dropped 0 bases, with 17 bases sitting between them. Germline values: CDR1 SGHRS, CDR2 YFSETQ. The CDR3 length is 17 residues. The DNA of the CDR3 is TGCGCCAGCAGCTGGGGATTGGCCCGGATTAGCACAGATACGCAGTATTTT. This encodes CASSWGLARISTDTQYF.

This rearrangement joins TRBV27 to TRBJ1-4; TRBD1 is a possible D gene (6 bases). With 2 bases removed from V and 8 bases from J, the gap between germline ends came to 9 bases. This CDR3 has 13 residues. Germline CDR1 and CDR2: MNHEY and SMNVEV (reference sequence). This chain's CDR3 is CASSLTGLEKLFF. DNA of the CDR3: TGTGCCAGCAGTTTAACAGGGTTGGAAAAACTGTTTTTT. The full variable domain, its missing parts supplied by reference TRBV27 and TRBJ1-4, is EAQVTQNPRYLITVTGKKLTVTCSQNMNHEYMSWYRQDPGLGLRQIYYSMNVEVTDKGDVPEGYKVSRKEKRNFPLILESPSPNQTSLYFCASSLTGLEKLFFGSGTQLSVL.

This clonotype was found a few times. The chain carries TRBV7-2 and TRBJ2-6; 11 bases are shared with TRBD2. With V trimmed by 2 bases and J by 0 bases, 3 bases remained unmatched. The germline V gene encodes CDR1 SGHTA and CDR2 FQGNSA. The CDR3 extends over 18 amino acids. The CDR3 bases are TGTGCCAGCAGCTTATCCGGGACTAGCGGCTCTGGGGCCAACGTCCTGACTTTC. Amino acid sequence: CASSLSGTSGSGANVLTF.

V is TRBV7-9 and J is TRBJ2-1; 8 bases fit TRBD2. In germline, CDR1 is SEHNR, CDR2 FQNEAQ (reference sequence). The junction had 9 bases not matched to a gene; V was cut back by 0 bases and J by 2 bases. CDR3 length equals 18 residues. CDR3 sequence reads: CASSLAASGSGPYNEQFF. The CDR3, as DNA: TGTGCCAGCAGCTTAGCGGCTAGCGGGTCAGGTCCCTACAATGAGCAGTTCTTC.

This clonotype came up a few times. The genes are TRBV6-5 and TRBJ1-5; D is ambiguous. The CDR3 loop spans 14 amino acids. The V gene's germline CDR1 is MNHEY and CDR2 SVGAGI. V lost 0 bases and J lost 7, with 10 bases in between. CDR3: CASSYSSSRQPQHF. The CDR3, as DNA: TGTGCCAGCAGTTACTCGAGTTCAAGACAGCCCCAGCATTTT.

This sequence joins TRBV7-2 and TRBJ2-1; 13 nucleotides align to TRBD2. The J call may be mistaken, given a closer DNA end match to TRBJ2-7. The germline V gene has CDR1 SGHTA and CDR2 FQGNSA. CDR3 size: 16 residues. CDR3 in amino acids: CASSAYGTSGNNEQYF. As DNA, the CDR3 is TGTGCCAGCAGCGCGTACGGGACTAGCGGGAACAATGAGCAGTACTTC.

The V call is TRBV20-1, the J call TRBJ1-2; no firm D call. Germline assignment: CDR1 DFQATT and CDR2 SNEGSKA (reference sequence). Trimming removed 3 bases at V and 7 bases at J, with 15 bases between. CDR3 size: 13 residues. The CDR3 sequence: CSARPVDLLGYTF. CDR3 in DNA: TGCAGTGCTAGGCCAGTTGACTTGCTTGGCTACACCTTC.

In this sample, this clonotype turned up a few times. The chain recombines TRBV20-1 with TRBJ1-5, with 8 bases aligning to TRBD1. In germline, CDR1 is DFQATT, CDR2 SNEGSKA (reference sequence). This CDR3 is built from 13 residues. V trimming: 6 bases; J trimming: 7 bases; junction bases outside the gene matches: 8. The CDR3 sequence is CSALGQGGQPQHF. The DNA of the CDR3 is TGCAGTGCCCTAGGACAGGGAGGCCAGCCCCAGCATTTT.

This sequence joins TRBV5-1 and TRBJ2-2, with 11 bases lining up with TRBD2. Germline values: CDR1 SGHRS, CDR2 YFSETQ. The CDR3 spans 16 residues. Trimming took 4 bases from V and 3 from J; bases not matched to a gene: 5. CDR3 DNA sequence: TGCGCCAGCAGCGTACTAGCGGGAGAGGACACCGGGGAGCTGTTTTTT. Translated: CASSVLAGEDTGELFF.

This clonotype was observed a few times. V and J are TRBV11-2 and TRBJ2-5; TRBD2 agrees at 13 bases. This CDR3 spans 17 amino acids. After removal of 2 bases from V and 5 bases from J, the junction contained 8 bases not matched to a gene. Germline CDR1 and CDR2: SGHAT and FQNNGV. The CDR3 protein is CASSLWGLAGLGETQYF. Written as DNA, the CDR3 is TGTGCCAGCAGCTTATGGGGACTAGCGGGATTAGGGGAGACCCAGTACTTC.

This clonotype was found a few times. The chain is built from TRBV6-2 or TRBV6-3 and TRBJ2-2, with 7 bases that match TRBD2. Germline lookup yields CDR1 MNHEY and CDR2 SVGEGT. V was pared by 0 bases and J by 1 base, with 8 bases of the junction left unmatched. The CDR3 contains 18 residues. This chain's CDR3 is CASSYSKGLAVNTGELFF. The CDR3 DNA follows: TGTGCCAGCAGTTACTCGAAAGGCCTAGCGGTGAACACCGGGGAGCTGTTTTTT.

The chain combines TRBV29-1 with TRBJ2-5, with D unclear. V lost 7 bases and J 1 base, leaving 7 bases between the germline ends. CDR1 and CDR2 from the germline V gene are SQVTM and ANQGSEA. The CDR3 covers 11 residues. CDR3 coding DNA: TGCAGCGCTGATCCCCAAGAGACCCAGTACTTC. It translates to CSADPQETQYF.